These 6 T cell receptor beta chains originate from one sample sequenced in a study of CD8 T cells in Susac syndrome. cDNA came from about 0.46 to 1 ug RNA primed by random hexamers. In TCRdb, the immunoSEQ multiplex PCR reads were re-called with MiXCR into one record per CDR3 protein. The sample yields approximately 180,000 distinct CDR3 sequences, approximately 96% seen once. The specimen sequenced was CD4+ T cells from PBMCs. These receptors originate from a human donor with multiple sclerosis.

V usage is TRBV7-8 and J usage is TRBJ2-5; D might be TRBD2 (6 bases). This CDR3 has 15 amino acids. In germline, CDR1 is SGHVS, CDR2 FQNEAQ. V was cut by 3 bases and J by 2 bases, with 13 bases left in between. CDR3: CASSLVVGLQETQYF. Written as DNA, the CDR3 is TGTGCCAGCAGCTTGGTGGTGGGACTTCAAGAGACCCAGTACTTC. Using reference TRBV7-8 and TRBJ2-5 for the parts outside the CDR3, the full variable domain is GAGVSQSPRYKVAKRGQDVALRCDPISGHVSLFWYQQALGQGPEFLTYFQNEAQLDKSGLPSDRFFAERPEGSVSTLKIQRTQQEDSAVYLCASSLVVGLQETQYFGPGTRLLVL.

The rearrangement joins TRBV15 to TRBJ2-7; 11 bases are a match to TRBD1. Germline values: CDR1 LNHNV, CDR2 YYDKDF (reference sequence). The CDR3 covers 14 residues. J was trimmed by 6 bases and V by 1 base; bases with no gene match: 2. The DNA of the CDR3 is TGTGCCACCAGCAGAGGGGACAGGGGGGCCGAGCAGTACTTC. Translated: CATSRGDRGAEQYF.

This chain joins TRBV20-1 and TRBJ2-2; possibly TRBD1 for D (5 bases). V lost 0 bases, J lost 1 base, and 12 bases lay in between. This CDR3 region has 16 residues. From germline, CDR1 is DFQATT and CDR2 SNEGSKA (reference sequence). The CDR3 is CSARDTTDMNTGELFF. In DNA, the CDR3 is TGCAGTGCTAGAGATACTACGGACATGAACACCGGGGAGCTGTTTTTT.

The CDR3 loop is CASSIVRDNQPQHF. The CDR3 coding sequence is TGTGCCAGTAGTATCGTCAGGGATAATCAGCCCCAGCATTTT. This sequence joins TRBV19 and TRBJ1-5; maybe TRBD1 (5 bases). Trimming left V 3 bases short and J 4 bases short, with 10 bases between. The CDR3 is made up of 14 amino acids. Germline V gene sequence: CDR1 LNHDA, CDR2 SQIVND (reference sequence).

J is TRBJ2-1 and V is TRBV29-1, with TRBD1 matching over 8 bases. The CDR3 consists of 13 residues. Germline V CDR1 and CDR2: SQVTM, ANQGSEA. With V trimmed by 3 bases and J by 14 bases, 12 bases remained unmatched. CDR3 loop: CSVDPPGTGIEFF. CDR3 bases: TGCAGCGTTGATCCCCCCGGGACAGGAATTGAGTTCTTC.

The chain is built from TRBV12-3 or TRBV12-4 and TRBJ2-5; 9 bases map to TRBD1. The V gene end was trimmed by 6 bases and the J gene end by 4 bases; junction bases not matched to a gene: 3. The CDR3 consists of 13 residues. CDR3: CASRGTGRETQYF. CDR3 DNA sequence: TGTGCCAGCAGGGGGACAGGGAGAGAGACCCAGTACTTC.